The TCR beta chain described here comes from a study of T cells after yellow fever vaccination. TCRdb passed the 5' RACE reads through MiXCR, listing each CDR3 protein once. The sample holds about 310,000 distinct CDR3 sequences, roughly 4% seen once. Study results and limitations: Detected again after the booster were most primary-vaccination clones, at 95% to 98% CD4 and about 90% CD8.

Trimming removed 3 bases from V and 5 bases from J, with 16 bases in between. CDR1 is LGHNA, CDR2 YSLEER, per germline. The CDR3 length is 15 residues. This clonotype was detected many times. Its antigen is undetermined. Here the sequenced sample was PBMCs, taken on the day of the yellow fever booster vaccination. The clonotype was recovered from a man aged 18 to 29 who received the YFV17D yellow fever vaccine. The gene calls are TRBV4-3 and TRBJ2-5; perhaps TRBD2 as D (6 bases). In DNA form, the CDR3 reads TGCGCCAGCAGCCAGTCAAGGGGAGGTTGGGAGACCCAGTACTTC. Translation: CASSQSRGGWETQYF.